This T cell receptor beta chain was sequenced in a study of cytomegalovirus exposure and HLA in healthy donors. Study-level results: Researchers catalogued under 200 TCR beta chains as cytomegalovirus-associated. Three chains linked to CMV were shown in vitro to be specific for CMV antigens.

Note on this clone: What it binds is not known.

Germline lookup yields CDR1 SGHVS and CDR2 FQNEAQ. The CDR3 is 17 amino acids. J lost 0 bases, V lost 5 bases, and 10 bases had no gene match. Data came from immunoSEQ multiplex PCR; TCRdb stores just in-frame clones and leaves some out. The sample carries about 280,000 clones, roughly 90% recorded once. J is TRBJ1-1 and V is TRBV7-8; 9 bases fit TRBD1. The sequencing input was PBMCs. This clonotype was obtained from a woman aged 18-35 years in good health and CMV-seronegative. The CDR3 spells CASSPSGTGLVNTEAFF. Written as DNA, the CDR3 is TGTGCCAGCAGCCCGTCGGGGACAGGGTTGGTGAACACTGAAGCTTTCTTT.